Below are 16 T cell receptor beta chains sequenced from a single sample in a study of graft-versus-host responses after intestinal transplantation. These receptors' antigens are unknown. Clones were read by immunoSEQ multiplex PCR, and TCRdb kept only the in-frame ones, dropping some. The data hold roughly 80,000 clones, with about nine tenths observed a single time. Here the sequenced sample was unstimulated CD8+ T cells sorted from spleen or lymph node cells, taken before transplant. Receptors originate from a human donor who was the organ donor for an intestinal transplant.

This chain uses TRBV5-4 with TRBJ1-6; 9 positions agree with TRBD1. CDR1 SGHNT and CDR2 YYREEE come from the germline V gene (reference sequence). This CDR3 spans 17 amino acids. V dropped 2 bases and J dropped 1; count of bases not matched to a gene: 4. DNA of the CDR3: TGTGCCAGCAGCTTCGGACAGGGGTGGTCCTATAATTCACCCCTCCACTTT. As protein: CASSFGQGWSYNSPLHF.

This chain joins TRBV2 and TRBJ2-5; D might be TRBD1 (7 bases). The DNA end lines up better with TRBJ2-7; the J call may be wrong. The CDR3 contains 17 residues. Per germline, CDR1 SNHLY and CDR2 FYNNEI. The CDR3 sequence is CASSVGTSRDRYYEQYF. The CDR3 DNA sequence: TGTGCCAGCAGTGTAGGGACTTCCCGGGACAGATACTACGAGCAGTACTTC.

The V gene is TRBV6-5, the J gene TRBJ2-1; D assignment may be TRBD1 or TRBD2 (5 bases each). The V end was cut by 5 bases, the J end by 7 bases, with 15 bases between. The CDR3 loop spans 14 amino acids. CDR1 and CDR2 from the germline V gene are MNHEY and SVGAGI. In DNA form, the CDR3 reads TGTGCCAGCAGTCACCGGGACGGAGGTAATGAGCAGTTCTTC. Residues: CASSHRDGGNEQFF.

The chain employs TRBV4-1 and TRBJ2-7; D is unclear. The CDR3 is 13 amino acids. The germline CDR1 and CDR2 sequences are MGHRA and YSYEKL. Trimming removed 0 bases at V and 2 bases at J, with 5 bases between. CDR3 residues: CASSQDKTYEQYF. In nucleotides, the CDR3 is TGCGCCAGCAGCCAAGACAAGACCTACGAGCAGTACTTC.

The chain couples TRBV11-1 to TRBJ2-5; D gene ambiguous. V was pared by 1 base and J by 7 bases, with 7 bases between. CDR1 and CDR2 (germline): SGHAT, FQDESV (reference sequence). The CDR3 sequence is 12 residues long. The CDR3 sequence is CASSLGAGTQYF. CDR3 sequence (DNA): TGTGCCAGCAGCTTAGGGGCAGGGACCCAGTACTTC.

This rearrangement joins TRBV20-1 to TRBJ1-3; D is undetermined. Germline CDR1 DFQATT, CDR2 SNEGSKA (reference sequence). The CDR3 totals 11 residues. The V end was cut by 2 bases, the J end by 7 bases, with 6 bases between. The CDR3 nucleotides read TGCAGTGCTAGACGCGGGAACACCATATATTTT. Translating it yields CSARRGNTIYF.

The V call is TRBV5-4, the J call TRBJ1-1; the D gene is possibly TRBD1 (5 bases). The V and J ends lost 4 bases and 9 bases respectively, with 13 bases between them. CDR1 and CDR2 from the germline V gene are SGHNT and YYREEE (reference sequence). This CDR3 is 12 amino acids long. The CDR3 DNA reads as TGTGCCAGCAGCACCGACAGTAATCAAGCTTTCTTT. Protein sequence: CASSTDSNQAFF.

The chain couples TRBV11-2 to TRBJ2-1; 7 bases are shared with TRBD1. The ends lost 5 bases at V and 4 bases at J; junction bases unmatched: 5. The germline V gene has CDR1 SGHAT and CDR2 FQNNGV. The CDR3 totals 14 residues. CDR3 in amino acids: CASSTYRGYNEQFF. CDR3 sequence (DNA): TGTGCCAGCAGCACATACAGGGGATACAATGAGCAGTTCTTC.

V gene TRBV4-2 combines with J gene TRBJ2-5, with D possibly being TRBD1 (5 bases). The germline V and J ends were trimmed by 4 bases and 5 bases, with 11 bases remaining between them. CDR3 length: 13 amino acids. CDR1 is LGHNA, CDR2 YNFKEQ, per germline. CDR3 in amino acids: CASSPDSLETQYF. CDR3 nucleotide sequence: TGTGCCAGCAGCCCCGACAGTTTGGAGACCCAGTACTTC.

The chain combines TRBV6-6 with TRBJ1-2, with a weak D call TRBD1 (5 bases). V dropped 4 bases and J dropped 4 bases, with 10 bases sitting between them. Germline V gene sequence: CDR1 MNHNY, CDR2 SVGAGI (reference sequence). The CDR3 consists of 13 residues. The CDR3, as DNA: TGTGCCAGCAGTTTCCAGGGTGGCTATGGCTACACCTTC. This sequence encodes CASSFQGGYGYTF.

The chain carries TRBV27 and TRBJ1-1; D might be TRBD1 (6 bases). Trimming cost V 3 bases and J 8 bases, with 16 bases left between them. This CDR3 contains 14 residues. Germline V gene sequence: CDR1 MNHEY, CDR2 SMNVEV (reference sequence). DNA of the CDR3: TGTGCCAGCAGTTTCCCAGGACAGACAACCGAAGCTTTCTTT. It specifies CASSFPGQTTEAFF.

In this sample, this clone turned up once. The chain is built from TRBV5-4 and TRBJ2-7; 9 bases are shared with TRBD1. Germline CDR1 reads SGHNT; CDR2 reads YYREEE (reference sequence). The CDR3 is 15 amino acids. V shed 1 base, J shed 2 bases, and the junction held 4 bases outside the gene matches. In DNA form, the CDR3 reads TGTGCCAGCAGCTTGTGGGACAGGGACACCTACGAGCAGTACTTC. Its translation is CASSLWDRDTYEQYF. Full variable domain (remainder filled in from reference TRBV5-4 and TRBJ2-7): ETGVTQSPTHLIKTRGQQVTLRCSSQSGHNTVSWYQQALGQGPQFIFQYYREEENGRGNFPPRFSGLQFPNYSSELNVNALELDDSALYLCASSLWDRDTYEQYFGPGTRLTVT.

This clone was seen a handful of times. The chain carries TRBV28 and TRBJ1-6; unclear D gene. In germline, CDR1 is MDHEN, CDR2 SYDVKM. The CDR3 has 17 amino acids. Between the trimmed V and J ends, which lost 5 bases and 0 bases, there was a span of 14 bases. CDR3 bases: TGTGCCAGCAGTAAGATTCGACGGAACTCCTATAATTCACCCCTCCACTTT. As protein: CASSKIRRNSYNSPLHF.

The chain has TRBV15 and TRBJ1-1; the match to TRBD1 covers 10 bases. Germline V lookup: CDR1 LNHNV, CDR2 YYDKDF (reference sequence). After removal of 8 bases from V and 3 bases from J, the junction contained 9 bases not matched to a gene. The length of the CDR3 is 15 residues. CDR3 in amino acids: CATQTGGVGDTEAFF. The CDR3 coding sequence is TGTGCCACCCAGACAGGGGGCGTTGGGGACACTGAAGCTTTCTTT. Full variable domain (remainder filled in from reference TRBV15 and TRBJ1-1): DAMVIQNPRYQVTQFGKPVTLSCSQTLNHNVMYWYQQKSSQAPKLLFHYYDKDFNNEADTPDNFQSRRPNTSFCFLDIRSPGLGDTAMYLCATQTGGVGDTEAFFGQGTRLTVV.

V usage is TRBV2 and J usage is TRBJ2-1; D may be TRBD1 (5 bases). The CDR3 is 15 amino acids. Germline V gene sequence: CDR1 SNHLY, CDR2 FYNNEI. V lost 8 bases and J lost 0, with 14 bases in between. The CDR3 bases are TGTGCCAGCGGGGTGACAGATACCTCCTACAATGAGCAGTTCTTC. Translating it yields CASGVTDTSYNEQFF.

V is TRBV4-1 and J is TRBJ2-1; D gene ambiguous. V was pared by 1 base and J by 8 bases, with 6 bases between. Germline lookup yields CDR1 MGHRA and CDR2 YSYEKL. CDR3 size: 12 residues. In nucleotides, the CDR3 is TGCGCCAGCAGCCAAGGGTGGGATGAGCAGTTCTTC. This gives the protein CASSQGWDEQFF.